This T cell receptor beta chain was profiled in a study of Graves' ophthalmopathy and Graves' hyperthyroidism. Clinicians diagnosed using symptoms, serum thyroxine, TRAb, thyroid ultrasound and orbital computed tomography. What supplied the PBMCs was approximately 10 ml of fresh peripheral blood. This clonotype was seen ten or more times. The target antigen is unknown. The CDR3 consists of 16 residues. Per germline, CDR1 MGHRA and CDR2 YSYEKL. V shed 0 bases, J shed 4 bases, and the junction held 7 bases outside the gene matches. General observations from the study: Both an approximately 71% sensitivity and a roughly 72% specificity characterized the model's predictions of ophthalmopathy progression. Cross-validated, the 13-signature model showed 87.88%/81.08% sensitivity/specificity, and 80%/75% in the test set.

Transcripts of RNA were the source for amplifying TCR beta CDR3 regions. Following a first-round RT-PCR that used HTBI primers, a second-round multiplex PCR was carried out. TCRdb passed the multiplex PCR reads through MiXCR, listing each CDR3 protein once. The repertoire holds some 360,000 distinct CDR3 sequences, with roughly 15% as singletons. The sample was peripheral blood. This TCR came from an adult woman with stable Graves' hyperthyroidism. This rearrangement joins TRBV4-1 to TRBJ1-2, with 8 bases that match TRBD1. CDR3 bases: TGCGCCAGCAGCCAAGAGACCAGGGGGCGCGGCTATGGCTACACCTTC. This sequence encodes CASSQETRGRGYGYTF.